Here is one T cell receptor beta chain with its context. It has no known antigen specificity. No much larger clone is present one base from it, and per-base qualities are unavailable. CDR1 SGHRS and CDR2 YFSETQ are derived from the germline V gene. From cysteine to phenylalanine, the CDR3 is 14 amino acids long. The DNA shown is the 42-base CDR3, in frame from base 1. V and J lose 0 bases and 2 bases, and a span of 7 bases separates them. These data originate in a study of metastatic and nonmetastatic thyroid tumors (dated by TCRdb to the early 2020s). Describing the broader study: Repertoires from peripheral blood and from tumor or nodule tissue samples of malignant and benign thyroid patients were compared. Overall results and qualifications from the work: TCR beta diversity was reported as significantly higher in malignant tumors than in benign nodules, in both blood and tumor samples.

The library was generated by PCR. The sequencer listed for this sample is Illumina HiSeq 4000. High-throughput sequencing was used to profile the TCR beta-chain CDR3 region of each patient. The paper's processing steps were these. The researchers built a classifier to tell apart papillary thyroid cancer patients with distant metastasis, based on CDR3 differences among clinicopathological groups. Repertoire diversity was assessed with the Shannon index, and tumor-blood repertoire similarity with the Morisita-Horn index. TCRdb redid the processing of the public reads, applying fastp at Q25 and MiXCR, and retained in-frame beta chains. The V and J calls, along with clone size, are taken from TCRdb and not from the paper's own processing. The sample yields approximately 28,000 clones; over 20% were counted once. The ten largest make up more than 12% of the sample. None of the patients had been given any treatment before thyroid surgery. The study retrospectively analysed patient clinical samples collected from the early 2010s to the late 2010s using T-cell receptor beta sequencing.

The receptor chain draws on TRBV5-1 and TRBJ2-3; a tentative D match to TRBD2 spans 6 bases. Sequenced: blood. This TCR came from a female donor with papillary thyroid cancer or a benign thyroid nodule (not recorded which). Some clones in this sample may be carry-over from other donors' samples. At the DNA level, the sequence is TGCGCCAGCAGCTTGGTAGCGGACACAGATACGCAGTATTTT. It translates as CASSLVADTDTQYF. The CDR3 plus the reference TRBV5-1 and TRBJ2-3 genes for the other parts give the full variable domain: KAGVTQTPRYLIKTRGQQVTLSCSPISGHRSVSWYQQTPGQGLQFLFEYFSETQRNKGNFPGRFSGRQFSNSRSEMNVSTLELGDSALYLCASSLVADTDTQYFGPGTRLTVL.